This TCR beta chain was found in a study of blood T cells in healthy people across ages (dated by TCRdb to the mid-2010s). Concerning the study at large: In model experiments, roughly one uniquely barcoded TCR beta cDNA molecule per two T cells was captured by template switching. To avoid experimental bias, donors of different ages were spread randomly across the sequencing lanes. Using deep sequencing normalized with unique cDNA molecular identifiers, the study measured how TCR beta repertoire diversity changes with age. Two additional independent replicas of 1 million unique cDNA reads from the same blood draw were analyzed for two donors (one aged 18 to 30 and one aged 80 or older). Donors were grouped into four age groups: young (average 16 years), middle-aged (under 40), aged (around 66) and long-lived (just over 80).

Measured from the cysteine to the phenylalanine, the CDR3 is 14 residues long. Here the CDR3 DNA is all that survives: 42 bases in frame from base 1. CDR1 and CDR2, looked up from the germline V gene, are SGHDT and YYEEEE. The germline ends are 14 bases apart after V is trimmed by 4 bases and J by 3 bases. Systemically healthy Caucasian individuals from Russia, around 39 in total and aged roughly 6 to 95 years, were included as donors. Each donor gave 8 to 10 milliliters of peripheral blood, drawn into EDTA-treated Vacutainer tubes. PBMCs were isolated by Ficoll-Paque density-gradient centrifugation, with at least 6 million obtained per sample. Total RNA was extracted from PBMCs with Trizol reagent, with at least 6 micrograms obtained per sample. Naive CD45RAhigh/CD27high T cell percentages were measured by flow cytometry on a PBMC aliquot from every donor. The full study reports these points: The percentage of naive T cells measured by flow cytometry correlated strongly with observed TCR beta diversity. The CMV infection status of donors was not known, potentially confounding age-related changes in expanded clonotypes. Observed TCR beta diversity per million T cells fell roughly linearly with age, and a significant reduction was already apparent by age roughly 40. Estimates of total diversity based on one million sequenced T cells were regarded as lower bounds and as underestimates. Because profiling used bulk unsorted PBMCs, naive and antigen-experienced compartments could not be compared conclusively. Compared with the aged group, the long-lived group had more naive CD4+ T cells, fewer expanded clones and increased TCR diversity, suggesting age selection.

The library came from 5' RACE. Instrument on record: Illumina HiSeq 2500. The second PCR ran for roughly 7 to 12 cycles and used a J-beta primer mix along with a sample-barcoded 5' primer. A unique molecular identifier was introduced onto each TCR beta cDNA molecule by a template-switch 5' adaptor carrying 12 random nucleotides. Each sample yielded at least 3 million CDR3-containing paired-end reads. First-strand cDNA synthesis was performed from all RNA using the Mint cDNA synthesis kit, with priming by a TRBC-specific oligonucleotide. After uracil-DNA glycosylase treatment, a first 18-cycle PCR used universal primers M1SS and BC2_uni_R on all cDNA. The authors' pipeline ran thus. Normalization of each sample was performed by random selection of 1 million high-quality reads, each carrying a distinct molecular identifier. Instead of being binned into consensus sequences, reads with shared molecular identifiers were discarded. MiTCR, run with a Q25 quality threshold and the strictest error-elimination algorithm, handled CDR3 identification, clonotype clustering and error correction. Lower-bound total TCR beta diversity was estimated with a nonparametric unseen species model using Euler transformation. TCRdb redid the processing of the public reads, applying fastp at Q25 and MiXCR, and retained in-frame beta chains. Rows are unified per CDR3 protein, each entry keeping the most common DNA and genes. It is TCRdb's table, rather than the study itself, that gives the V and J calls and clone size. In this sample the table shows some 370,000 distinct CDR3 sequences, roughly half of which occur a single time. The ten top clones hold 45% to 55% of the sample.

A note on this clonotype: The target of this receptor is not known. Within one base of it there is no much larger clone, and no base qualities were kept.

The sequencing input was blood. The sequence was obtained from a man in his 60s in good health. The V and J segments used are TRBV5-6 and TRBJ2-7, with the D gene not confidently named. The nucleotide sequence reads TGTGCCAGCAGCCATAGCCTCCTGATCTACGAGCAGTACTTC. It encodes CASSHSLLIYEQYF.